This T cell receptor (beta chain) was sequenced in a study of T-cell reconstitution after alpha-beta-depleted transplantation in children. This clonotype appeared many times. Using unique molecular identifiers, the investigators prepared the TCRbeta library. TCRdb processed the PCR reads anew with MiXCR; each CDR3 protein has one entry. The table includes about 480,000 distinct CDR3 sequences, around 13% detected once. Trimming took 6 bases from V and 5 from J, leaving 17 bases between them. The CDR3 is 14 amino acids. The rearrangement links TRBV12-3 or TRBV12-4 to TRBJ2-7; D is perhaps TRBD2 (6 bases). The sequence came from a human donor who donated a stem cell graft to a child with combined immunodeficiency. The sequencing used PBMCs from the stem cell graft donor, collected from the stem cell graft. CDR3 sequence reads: CASSPPGGFHEQYF. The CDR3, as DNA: TGTGCCAGCAGCCCCCCCGGGGGTTTCCACGAGCAGTACTTC.